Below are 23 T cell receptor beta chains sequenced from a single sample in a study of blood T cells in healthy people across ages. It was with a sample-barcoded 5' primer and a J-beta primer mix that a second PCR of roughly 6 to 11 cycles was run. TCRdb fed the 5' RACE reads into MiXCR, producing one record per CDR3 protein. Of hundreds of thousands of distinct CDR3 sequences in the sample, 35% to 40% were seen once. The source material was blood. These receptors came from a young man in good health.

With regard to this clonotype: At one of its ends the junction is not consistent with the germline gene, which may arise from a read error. CDR3 amino acids: CASSFGGGQGYGYTF. CDR3 coding DNA: TGCGCCAGCAGCTTCGGGGGGGGCCAAGGCTATGGCTACACCTTC. The chain has TRBV5-5 and TRBJ1-2, with D possibly matching TRBD1 (6 bases). The CDR3 runs 15 residues. Germline V gene lookup returns CDR1 SGHKS and CDR2 YYEKEE (reference sequence).

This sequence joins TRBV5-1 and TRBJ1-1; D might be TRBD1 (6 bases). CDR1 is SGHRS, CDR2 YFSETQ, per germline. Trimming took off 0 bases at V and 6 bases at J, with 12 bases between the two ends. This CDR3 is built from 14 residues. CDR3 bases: TGCGCCAGCAGCTTGGCAACAGGGAGCGCTGAAGCTTTCTTT. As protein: CASSLATGSAEAFF.

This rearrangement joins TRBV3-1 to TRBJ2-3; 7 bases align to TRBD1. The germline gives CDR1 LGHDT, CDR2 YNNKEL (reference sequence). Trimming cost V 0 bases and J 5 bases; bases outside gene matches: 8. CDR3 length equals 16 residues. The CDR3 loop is CASSQDERGRRDTQYF. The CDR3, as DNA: TGTGCCAGCAGCCAAGATGAGAGGGGGCGCAGAGATACGCAGTATTTT.

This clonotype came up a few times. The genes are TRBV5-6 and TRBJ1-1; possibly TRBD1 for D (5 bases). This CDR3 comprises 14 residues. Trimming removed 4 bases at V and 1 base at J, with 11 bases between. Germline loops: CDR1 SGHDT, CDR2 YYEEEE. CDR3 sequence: CASSTTDRNTEAFF. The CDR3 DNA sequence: TGTGCCAGCAGCACGACCGACAGGAACACTGAAGCTTTCTTT.

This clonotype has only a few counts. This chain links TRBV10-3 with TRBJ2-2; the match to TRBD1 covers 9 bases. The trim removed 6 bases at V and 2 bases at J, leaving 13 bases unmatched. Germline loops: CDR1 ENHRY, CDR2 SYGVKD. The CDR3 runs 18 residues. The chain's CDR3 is CAISAYLTGGLNTGELFF. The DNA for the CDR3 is TGTGCCATCAGCGCCTACCTCACAGGGGGCCTTAACACCGGGGAGCTGTTTTTT.

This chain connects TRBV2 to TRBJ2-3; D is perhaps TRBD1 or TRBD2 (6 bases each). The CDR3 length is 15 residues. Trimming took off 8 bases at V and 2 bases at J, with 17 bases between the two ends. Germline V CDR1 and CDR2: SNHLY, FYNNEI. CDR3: CASSVPGAPTDTQYF. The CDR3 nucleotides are TGTGCCAGCTCCGTCCCGGGGGCCCCCACAGATACGCAGTATTTT.

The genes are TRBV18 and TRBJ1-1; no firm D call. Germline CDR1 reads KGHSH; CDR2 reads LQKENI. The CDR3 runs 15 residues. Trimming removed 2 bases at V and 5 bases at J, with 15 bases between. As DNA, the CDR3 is TGTGCCAGCTCACCAGGGTCCATAAGGAGGACTGAAGCTTTCTTT. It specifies CASSPGSIRRTEAFF.

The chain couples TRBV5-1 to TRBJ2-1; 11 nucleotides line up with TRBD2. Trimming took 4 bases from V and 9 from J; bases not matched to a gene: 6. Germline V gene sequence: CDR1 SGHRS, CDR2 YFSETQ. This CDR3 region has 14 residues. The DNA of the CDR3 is TGCGCCAGCAGCCCGGGACTAGCGGCGCCTGAGCAGTTCTTC. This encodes CASSPGLAAPEQFF.

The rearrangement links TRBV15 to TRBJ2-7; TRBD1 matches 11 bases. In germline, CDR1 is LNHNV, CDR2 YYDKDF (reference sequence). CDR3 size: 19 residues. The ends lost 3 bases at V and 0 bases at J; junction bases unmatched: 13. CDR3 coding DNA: TGTGCCACCAGCAGCAATACCGGGACAGGGGGGCGACCCTCCTACGAGCAGTACTTC. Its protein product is CATSSNTGTGGRPSYEQYF. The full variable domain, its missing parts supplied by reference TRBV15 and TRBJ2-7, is DAMVIQNPRYQVTQFGKPVTLSCSQTLNHNVMYWYQQKSSQAPKLLFHYYDKDFNNEADTPDNFQSRRPNTSFCFLDIRSPGLGDTAMYLCATSSNTGTGGRPSYEQYFGPGTRLTVT.

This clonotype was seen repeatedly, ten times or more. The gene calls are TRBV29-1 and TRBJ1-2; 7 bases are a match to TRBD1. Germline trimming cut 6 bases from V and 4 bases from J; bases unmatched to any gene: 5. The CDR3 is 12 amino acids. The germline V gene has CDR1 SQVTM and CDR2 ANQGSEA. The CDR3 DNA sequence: TGCAGCGTGGGGGACAGCCTCTATGGCTACACCTTC. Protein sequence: CSVGDSLYGYTF.

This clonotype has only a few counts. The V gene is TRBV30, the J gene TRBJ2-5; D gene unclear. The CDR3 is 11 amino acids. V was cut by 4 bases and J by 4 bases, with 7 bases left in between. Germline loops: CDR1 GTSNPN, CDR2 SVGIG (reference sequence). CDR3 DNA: TGTGCCTGGAAGCGTGTAGAGACCCAGTACTTC. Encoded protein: CAWKRVETQYF.

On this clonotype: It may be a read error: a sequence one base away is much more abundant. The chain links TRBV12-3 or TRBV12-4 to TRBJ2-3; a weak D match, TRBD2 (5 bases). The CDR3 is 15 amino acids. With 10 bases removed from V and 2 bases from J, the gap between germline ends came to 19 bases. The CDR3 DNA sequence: TGTGCCACAAGGGAGTGGGGAGCCAACACAGATACGCAGTATTTT. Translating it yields CATREWGANTDTQYF.

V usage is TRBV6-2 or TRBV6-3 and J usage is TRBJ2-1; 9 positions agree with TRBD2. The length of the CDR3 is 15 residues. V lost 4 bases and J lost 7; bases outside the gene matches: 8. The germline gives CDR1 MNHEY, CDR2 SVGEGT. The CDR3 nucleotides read TGTGCCAGCAGTTCGATCGGGACTAGCCTGAATGAGCAGTTCTTC. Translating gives CASSSIGTSLNEQFF.

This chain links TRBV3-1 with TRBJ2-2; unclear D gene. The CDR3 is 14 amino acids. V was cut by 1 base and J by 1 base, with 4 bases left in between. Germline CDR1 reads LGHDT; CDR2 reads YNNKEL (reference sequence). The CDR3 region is CASSQAQNTGELFF. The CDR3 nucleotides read TGTGCCAGCAGCCAAGCGCAGAACACCGGGGAGCTGTTTTTT.

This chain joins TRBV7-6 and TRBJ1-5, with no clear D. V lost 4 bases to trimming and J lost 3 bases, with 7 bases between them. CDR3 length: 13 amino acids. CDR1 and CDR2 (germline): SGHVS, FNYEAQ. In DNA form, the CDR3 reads TGTGCCAGCAGCTCCGCGAACAATCAGCCCCAGCATTTT. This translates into CASSSANNQPQHF.

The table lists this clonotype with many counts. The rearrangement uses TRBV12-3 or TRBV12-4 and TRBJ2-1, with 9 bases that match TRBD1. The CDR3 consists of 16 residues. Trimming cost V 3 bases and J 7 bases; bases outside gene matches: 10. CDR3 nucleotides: TGTGCCAGCAGTTTCAACACAGGGGGCCCGACGAATGAGCAGTTCTTC. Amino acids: CASSFNTGGPTNEQFF.

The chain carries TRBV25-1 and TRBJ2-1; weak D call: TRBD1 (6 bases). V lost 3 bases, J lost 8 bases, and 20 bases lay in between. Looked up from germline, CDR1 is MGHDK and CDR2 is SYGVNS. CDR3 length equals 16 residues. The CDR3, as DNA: TGTGCCAGCAGTGAGGTCTCAGGGGCACCCTCAGATGAGCAGTTCTTC. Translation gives CASSEVSGAPSDEQFF.

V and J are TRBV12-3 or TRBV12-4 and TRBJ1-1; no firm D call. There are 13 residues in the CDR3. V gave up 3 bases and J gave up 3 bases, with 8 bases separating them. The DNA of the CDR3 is TGTGCCAGCAGTTTGAGTGAATACACTGAAGCTTTCTTT. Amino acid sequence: CASSLSEYTEAFF.

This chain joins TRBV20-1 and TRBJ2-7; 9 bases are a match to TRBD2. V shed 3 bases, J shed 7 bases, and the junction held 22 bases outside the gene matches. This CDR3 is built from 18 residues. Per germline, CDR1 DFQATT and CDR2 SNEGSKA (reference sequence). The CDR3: CSASSAGPQGGGVSEQYF. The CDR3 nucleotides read TGCAGTGCTAGTTCAGCGGGGCCTCAGGGCGGGGGGGTTAGTGAGCAGTACTTC.

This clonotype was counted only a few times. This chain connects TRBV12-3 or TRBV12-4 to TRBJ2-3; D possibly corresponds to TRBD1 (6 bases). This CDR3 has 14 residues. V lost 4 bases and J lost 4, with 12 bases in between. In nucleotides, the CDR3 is TGTGCCAGCAGTTCCCACAGGGCGGCAGATACGCAGTATTTT. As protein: CASSSHRAADTQYF.

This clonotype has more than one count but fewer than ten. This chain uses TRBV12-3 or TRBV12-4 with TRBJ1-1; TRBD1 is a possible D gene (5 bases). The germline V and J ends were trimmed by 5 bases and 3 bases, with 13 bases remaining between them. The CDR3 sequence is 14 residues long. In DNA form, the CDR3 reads TGTGCCAGCAGTCCCCGGCGGGGGGACACTGAAGCTTTCTTT. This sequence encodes CASSPRRGDTEAFF.

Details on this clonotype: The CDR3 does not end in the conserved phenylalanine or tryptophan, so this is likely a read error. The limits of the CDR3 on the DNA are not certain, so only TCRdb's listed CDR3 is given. CDR3 protein: CASSPEGLSGGEHNGCTFGS. The gene calls are TRBV5-1 and TRBJ2-1; the table's D call, TRBD1, has no DNA check behind it. Per germline, CDR1 SGHRS and CDR2 YFSETQ. The CDR3 spans 20 amino acids, including both terminal residues.

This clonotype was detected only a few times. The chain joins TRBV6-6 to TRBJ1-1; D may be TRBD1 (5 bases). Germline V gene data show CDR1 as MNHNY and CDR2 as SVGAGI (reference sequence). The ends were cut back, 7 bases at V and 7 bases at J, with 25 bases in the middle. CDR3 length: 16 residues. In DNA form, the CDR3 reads TGTGCCAGCACCTCACCTTCAGGGACGGAAGATATTGAAGCTTTCTTT. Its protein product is CASTSPSGTEDIEAFF.